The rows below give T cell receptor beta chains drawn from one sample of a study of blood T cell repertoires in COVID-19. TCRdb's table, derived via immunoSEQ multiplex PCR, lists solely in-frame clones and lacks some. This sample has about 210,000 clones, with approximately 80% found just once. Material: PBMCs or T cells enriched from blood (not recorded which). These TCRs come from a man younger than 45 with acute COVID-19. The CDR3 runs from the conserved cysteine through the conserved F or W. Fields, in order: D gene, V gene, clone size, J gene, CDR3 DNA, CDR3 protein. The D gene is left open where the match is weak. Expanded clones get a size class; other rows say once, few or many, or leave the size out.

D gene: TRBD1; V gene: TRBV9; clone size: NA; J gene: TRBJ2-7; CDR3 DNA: TGTGCCAGCAGCGAACGACAGGGGTCCCCGGGCGAGCAGTACTTC; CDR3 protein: CASSERQGSPGEQYF
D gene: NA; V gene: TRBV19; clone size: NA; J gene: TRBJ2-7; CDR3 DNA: TGTGCCAGTAGTAGGGGGACAGGCGGGGGCGAGCAGTACTTC; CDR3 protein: CASSRGTGGGEQYF
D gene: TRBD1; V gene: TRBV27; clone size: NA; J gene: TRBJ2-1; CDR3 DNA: TGTGCCAGCAGTTTAACAGGGGGTAATGAGCAGTTCTTC; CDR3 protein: CASSLTGGNEQFF
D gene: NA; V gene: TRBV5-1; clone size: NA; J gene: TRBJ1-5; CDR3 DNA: TGCGCCAGCAGCTTGAACCCAGGAGGGCAGCCCCAGCATTTT; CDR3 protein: CASSLNPGGQPQHF
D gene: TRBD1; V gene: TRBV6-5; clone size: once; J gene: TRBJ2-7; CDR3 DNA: TGTGCCAGCAGTCCCAGACAGGGGGGAGTCCACGAGCAGTACTTC; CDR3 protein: CASSPRQGGVHEQYF
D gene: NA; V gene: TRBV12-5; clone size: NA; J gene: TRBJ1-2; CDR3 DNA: TGTGCTAGTGGTTTGGGTATCCAGGGCGGTGGCTACACCTTC; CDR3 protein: CASGLGIQGGGYTF
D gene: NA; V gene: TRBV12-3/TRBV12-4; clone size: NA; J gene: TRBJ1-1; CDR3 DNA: TGTGCCAGCAGTAGGGGGGGTGGCACTGAAGCTTTCTTT; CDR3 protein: CASSRGGGTEAFF
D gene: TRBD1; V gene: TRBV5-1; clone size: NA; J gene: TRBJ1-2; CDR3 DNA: TGCGCCAGTCAGGGGGGAATCTATGGCTACACCTTC; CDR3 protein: CASQGGIYGYTF
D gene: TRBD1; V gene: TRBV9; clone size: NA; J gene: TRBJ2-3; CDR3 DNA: TGTGCCAGTTGCCGGACAGGGGACGCAGATACGCAGTATTTT; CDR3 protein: CASCRTGDADTQYF
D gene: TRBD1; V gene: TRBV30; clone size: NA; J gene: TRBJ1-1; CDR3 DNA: TGTGCCGGGACCGGGACAGGGGGCACTGAAGCTTTCTTT; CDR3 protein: CAGTGTGGTEAFF
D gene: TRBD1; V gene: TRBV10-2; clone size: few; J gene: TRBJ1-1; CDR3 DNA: TGCGCCAGCTGTAGACAGGGGTGGACTGAAGCTTTCTTT; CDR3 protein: CASCRQGWTEAFF
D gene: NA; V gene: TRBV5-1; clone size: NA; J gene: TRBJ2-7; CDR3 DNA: TGCGCCAGCAGCTTGCCGTCCGACAAATTCGACTCCTACGAGCAGTACTTC; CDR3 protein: CASSLPSDKFDSYEQYF
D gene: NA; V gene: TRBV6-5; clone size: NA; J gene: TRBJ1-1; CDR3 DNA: TGTGCCAGCAGTTACGGGGAGCAGAACACTGAAGCTTTCTTT; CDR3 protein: CASSYGEQNTEAFF
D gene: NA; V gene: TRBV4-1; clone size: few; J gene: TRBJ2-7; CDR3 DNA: TGCGCCAGCAGCTCCCCCCGGGACGAGCAGTACTTC; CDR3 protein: CASSSPRDEQYF
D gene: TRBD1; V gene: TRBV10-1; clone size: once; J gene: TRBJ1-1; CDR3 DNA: TGCGCCAGCAGTGGACCAGGGGGCACTGAAGCTTTCTTT; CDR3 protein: CASSGPGGTEAFF
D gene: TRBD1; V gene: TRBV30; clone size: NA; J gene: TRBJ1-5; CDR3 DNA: TGTGCCTGGACTACGGGACAGGGAGTTGGCCAGCCCCAGCATTTT; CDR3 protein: CAWTTGQGVGQPQHF
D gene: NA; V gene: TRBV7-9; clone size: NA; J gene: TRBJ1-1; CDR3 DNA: TGTGCCAGCAGCCCCTGGACAGAGAACACTGAAGCTTTCTTT; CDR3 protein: CASSPWTENTEAFF
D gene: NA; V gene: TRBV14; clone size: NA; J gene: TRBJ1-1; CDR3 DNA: TGTGCCAGCAGCCCCCGACGGGGTACGGTGGCTGAAGCTTTCTTT; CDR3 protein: CASSPRRGTVAEAFF
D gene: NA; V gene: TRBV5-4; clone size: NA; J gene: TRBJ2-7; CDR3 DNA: TGTGCCAGCAGTTCGCAGGGGTTCTACGAGCAGTACTTC; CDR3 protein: CASSSQGFYEQYF
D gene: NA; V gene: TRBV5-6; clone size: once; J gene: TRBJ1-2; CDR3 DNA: TGTGCCAGCAGCTTGGGTTGGGAGATTAACTATGGCTACACCTTC; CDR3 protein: CASSLGWEINYGYTF
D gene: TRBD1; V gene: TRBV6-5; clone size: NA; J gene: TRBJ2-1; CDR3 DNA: TGTGCCAGCAGCAGCGGACAGGGGGCCTACAATGAGCAGTTCTTC; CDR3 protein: CASSSGQGAYNEQFF
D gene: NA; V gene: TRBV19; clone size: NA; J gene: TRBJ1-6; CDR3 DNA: TGTGCCAGTAGTATTTCTACCCTGGCCTATAATTCACCCCTCCACTTT; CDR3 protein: CASSISTLAYNSPLHF
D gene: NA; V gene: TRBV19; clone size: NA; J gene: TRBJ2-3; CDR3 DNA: TGTGCCAGTAAGACCGTTATGGGGGGTAATGGTTTCCTGACAGATACGCAGTATTTT; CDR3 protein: CASKTVMGGNGFLTDTQYF
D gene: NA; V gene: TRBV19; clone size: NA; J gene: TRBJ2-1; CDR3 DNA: TGTGCCAGTAGCGTTTTCATGGAGTTGGGGCGGGAGCAGTTCTTC; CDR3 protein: CASSVFMELGREQFF
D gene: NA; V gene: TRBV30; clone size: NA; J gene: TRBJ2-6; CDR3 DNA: TGTGCCTCCAGGGCGGCCGGGGCCAACGTCCTGACTTTC; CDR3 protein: CASRAAGANVLTF
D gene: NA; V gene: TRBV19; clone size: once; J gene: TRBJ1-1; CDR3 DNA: TGTGCCAGTAGTATAGCGCGGGGAGAGGGTTTCTTT; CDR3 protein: CASSIARGEGFF
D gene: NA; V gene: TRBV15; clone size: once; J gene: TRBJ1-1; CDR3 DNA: TGTGCCACCAGCAGACGTAACACTGAAGCTTTCTTT; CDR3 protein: CATSRRNTEAFF
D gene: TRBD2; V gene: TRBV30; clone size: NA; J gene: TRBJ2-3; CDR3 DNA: TGTGCCTGGAATGGCGGGGGGACAGATACGCAGTATTTT; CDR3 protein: CAWNGGGTDTQYF
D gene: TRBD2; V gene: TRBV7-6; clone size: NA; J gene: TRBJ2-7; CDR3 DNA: TGTGCCAGCAGCTCCACGGCGGGAGGCTACGAGCAGTACTTC; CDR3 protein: CASSSTAGGYEQYF
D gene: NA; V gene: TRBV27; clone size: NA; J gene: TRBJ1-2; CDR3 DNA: TGTGCCAGCAGTTTCTCCGGACCGAGGTGGGAGGCTGGCTACACCTTC; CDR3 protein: CASSFSGPRWEAGYTF
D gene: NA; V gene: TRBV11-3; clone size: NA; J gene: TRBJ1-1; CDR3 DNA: TGTGCCAGCAGCCCGGGGACAAACACTGAAGCTTTCTTT; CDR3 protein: CASSPGTNTEAFF
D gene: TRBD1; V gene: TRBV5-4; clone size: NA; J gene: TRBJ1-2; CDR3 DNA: TGTGCCAGCAGCGGCCGCGGGACAGATTATGGCTACACCTTC; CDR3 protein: CASSGRGTDYGYTF
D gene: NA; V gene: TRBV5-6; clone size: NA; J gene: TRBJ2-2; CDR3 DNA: TGTGCCAGCAGCTCCTGGGCAGGGAACGGGGAGCTGTTTTTT; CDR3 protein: CASSSWAGNGELFF
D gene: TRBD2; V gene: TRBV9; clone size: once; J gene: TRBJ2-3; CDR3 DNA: TGTGCCAGCAGCGTAGAAGCGGGGGCCACAGATACGCAGTATTTT; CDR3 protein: CASSVEAGATDTQYF
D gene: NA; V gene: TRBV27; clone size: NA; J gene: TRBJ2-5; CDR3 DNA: TGTGCCAGCAGTTTGGACTGGATCCAACGAGAGACCCAGTACTTC; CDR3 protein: CASSLDWIQRETQYF
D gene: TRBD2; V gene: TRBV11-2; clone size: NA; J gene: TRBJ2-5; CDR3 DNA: TGTGCCAGCAGCCCAAGGCCCGGGACTAGCGGGGGAGGAGAGACCCAGTACTTC; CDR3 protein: CASSPRPGTSGGGETQYF
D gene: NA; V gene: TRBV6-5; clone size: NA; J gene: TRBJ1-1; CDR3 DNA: TGTGCCAGCAGTTACGGAGGGTCAGGCATGAACACTGAAGCTTTCTTT; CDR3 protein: CASSYGGSGMNTEAFF
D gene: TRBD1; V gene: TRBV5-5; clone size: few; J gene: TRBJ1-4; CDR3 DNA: TGTGCCAGCAGCCACCGGGACAGGGGGCAGGGTGAAAAACTGTTTTTT; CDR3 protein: CASSHRDRGQGEKLFF
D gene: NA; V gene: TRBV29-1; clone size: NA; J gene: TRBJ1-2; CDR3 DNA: TGCAGCGTTATGAGGGGGTCCTATGGCTACACCTTC; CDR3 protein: CSVMRGSYGYTF
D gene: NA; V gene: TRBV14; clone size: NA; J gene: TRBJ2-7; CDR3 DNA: TGTGCCAGCAGCCAGGGGGCCCCGGGGTTTCTGCTTGGGTACGAGCAGTACTTC; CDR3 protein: CASSQGAPGFLLGYEQYF
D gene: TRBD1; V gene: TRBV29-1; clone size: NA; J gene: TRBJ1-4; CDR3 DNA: TGCAGCGTCAGGACAGGGTACGAAAAACTGTTTTTT; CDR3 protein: CSVRTGYEKLFF
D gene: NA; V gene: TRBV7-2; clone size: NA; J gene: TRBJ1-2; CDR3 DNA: TGTGCCAGCAGCCCGAGCGGAAGTAACTATGGCTACACCTTC; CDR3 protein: CASSPSGSNYGYTF